The 4 T cell receptor beta chains below were found in one sample sequenced in a study of low-dose radiotherapy and immunotherapy resistance in tumors (dated by TCRdb to between 2020 and 2023). The run used an Illumina HiSeq 2500. First-strand cDNA was synthesized with Superscript III and a set of TRAV- and TRBV-specific primers, covering both TCRalpha and TCRbeta chains. TCRs were amplified for around 20 PCR cycles with Phusion, using a constant-region primer paired with the adapter attached to the V primers. Clones were called with MiXCR by TCRdb after fastp trimmed the public reads at Q25, and only in-frame beta chains were retained. Identical CDR3 proteins give one entry, which carries the most common genes and DNA. Recorded for this sample are roughly 36,000 distinct CDR3 sequences; roughly 31% of them occurred a single time. The top ten constitute 3.5% to 4.5% of the sample. The time point label on this specimen signifies: before trial treatment.

Here the sequenced sample was PBMCs, taken before treatment. The receptors derive from a male donor with gallbladder cancer.

This clonotype appeared many times. This sequence joins TRBV13 and TRBJ2-2, with 10 bases identical to TRBD2. The V gene end was trimmed by 5 bases and the J gene end by 7 bases; junction bases not matched to a gene: 10. The CDR3 is 16 residues long. The V gene's germline CDR1 is PRHDT and CDR2 FYEKMQ (reference sequence). CDR3 loop: CASSLMGTSVGGELFF. CDR3 coding DNA: TGTGCCAGCAGCCTAATGGGGACTAGCGTCGGCGGGGAGCTGTTTTTT.

The chain employs TRBV29-1 and TRBJ1-1, with 9 bases fitting TRBD1. This CDR3 has 13 residues. Germline V gives CDR1 SQVTM, CDR2 ANQGSEA. The trim removed 7 bases at V and 6 bases at J, leaving 9 bases unmatched. The CDR3 protein is CSAGQGIVAEAFF. The DNA for the CDR3 is TGCAGCGCTGGACAGGGGATCGTAGCTGAAGCTTTCTTT.

This clonotype was recorded at least ten times. The chain employs TRBV12-3 or TRBV12-4 and TRBJ1-3, with D possibly matching TRBD1 (6 bases). Trimming cost V 3 bases and J 4 bases, with 25 bases left between them. The CDR3 sequence is 19 residues long. CDR3 DNA: TGTGCCAGCAGTTTCTCCCCAGGGACGGGGGGCCCTGGAGGAAACACCATATATTTT. This codes for CASSFSPGTGGPGGNTIYF.

Many counts were recorded for this clonotype. J is TRBJ2-1 and V is TRBV3-1; 8 positions match TRBD2. V lost 1 base to trimming and J lost 9 bases; unmatched junction nucleotides: 8. Germline values: CDR1 LGHDT, CDR2 YNNKEL (reference sequence). This CDR3 comprises 15 residues. CDR3 amino acids: CASSQGAGTRGEQFF. The CDR3 DNA reads as TGTGCCAGCAGCCAAGGGGCCGGGACTAGAGGTGAGCAGTTCTTC.